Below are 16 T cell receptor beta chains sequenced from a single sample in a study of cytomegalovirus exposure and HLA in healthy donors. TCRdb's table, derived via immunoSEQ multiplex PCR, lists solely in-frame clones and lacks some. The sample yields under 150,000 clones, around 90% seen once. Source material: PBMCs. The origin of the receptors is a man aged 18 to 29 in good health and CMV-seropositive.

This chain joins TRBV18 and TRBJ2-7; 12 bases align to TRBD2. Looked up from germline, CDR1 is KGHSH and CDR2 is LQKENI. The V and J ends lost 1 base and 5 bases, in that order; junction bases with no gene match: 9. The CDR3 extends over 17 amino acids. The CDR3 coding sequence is TGTGCCAGCTCACCACGAAAACCTAGCGGGGGGGCCCACGAGCAGTACTTC. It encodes CASSPRKPSGGAHEQYF.

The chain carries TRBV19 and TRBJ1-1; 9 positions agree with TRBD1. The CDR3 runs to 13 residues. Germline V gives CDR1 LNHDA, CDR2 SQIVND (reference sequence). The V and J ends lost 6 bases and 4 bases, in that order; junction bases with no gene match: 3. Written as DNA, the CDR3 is TGTGCCAGTAGCCTGACAGGGGGCACTGAAGCTTTCTTT. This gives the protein CASSLTGGTEAFF.

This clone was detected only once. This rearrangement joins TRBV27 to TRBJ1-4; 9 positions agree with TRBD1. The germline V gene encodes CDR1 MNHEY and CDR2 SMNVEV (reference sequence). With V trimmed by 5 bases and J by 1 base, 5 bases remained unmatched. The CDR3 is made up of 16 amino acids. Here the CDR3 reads CASSDQTGGTNEKLFF. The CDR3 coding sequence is TGTGCCAGCAGTGACCAGACAGGGGGAACTAATGAAAAACTGTTTTTT. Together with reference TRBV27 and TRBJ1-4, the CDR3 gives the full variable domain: EAQVTQNPRYLITVTGKKLTVTCSQNMNHEYMSWYRQDPGLGLRQIYYSMNVEVTDKGDVPEGYKVSRKEKRNFPLILESPSPNQTSLYFCASSDQTGGTNEKLFFGSGTQLSVL.

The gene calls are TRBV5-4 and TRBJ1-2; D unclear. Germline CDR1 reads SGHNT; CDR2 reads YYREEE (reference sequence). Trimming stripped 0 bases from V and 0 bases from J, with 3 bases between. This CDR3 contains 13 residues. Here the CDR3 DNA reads TGTGCCAGCAGCTTGGTAGCTAACTATGGCTACACCTTC. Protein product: CASSLVANYGYTF.

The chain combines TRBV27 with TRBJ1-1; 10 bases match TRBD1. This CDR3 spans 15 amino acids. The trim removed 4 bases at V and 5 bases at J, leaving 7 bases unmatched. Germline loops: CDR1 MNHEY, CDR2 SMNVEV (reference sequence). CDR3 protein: CASSSSTGGWTEAFF. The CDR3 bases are TGTGCCAGCAGTTCGTCGACAGGGGGCTGGACTGAAGCTTTCTTT.

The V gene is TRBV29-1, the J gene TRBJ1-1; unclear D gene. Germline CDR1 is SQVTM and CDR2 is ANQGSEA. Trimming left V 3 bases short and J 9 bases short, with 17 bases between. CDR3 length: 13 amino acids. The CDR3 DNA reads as TGCAGCGTTGAGGGTTGGGAGGGCCTCAAAGCTTTCTTT. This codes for CSVEGWEGLKAFF.

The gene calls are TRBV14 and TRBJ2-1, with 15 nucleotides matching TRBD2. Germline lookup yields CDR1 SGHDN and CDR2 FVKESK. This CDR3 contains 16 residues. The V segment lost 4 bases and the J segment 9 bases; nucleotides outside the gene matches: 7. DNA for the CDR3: TGTGCCAGCAGCCTGGGGACTAGCGGGAGGAAGGTTGAGCAGTTCTTC. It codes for CASSLGTSGRKVEQFF. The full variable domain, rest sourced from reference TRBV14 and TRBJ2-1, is EAGVTQFPSHSVIEKGQTVTLRCDPISGHDNLYWYRRVMGKEIKFLLHFVKESKQDESGMPNNRFLAERTGGTYSTLKVQPAELEDSGVYFCASSLGTSGRKVEQFFGPGTRLTVL.

For the CDR3, the DNA is TGTGCCAGCAGGCTACAACCATCAGTAGTCCAGGACAATTCTAACTATGGCTACACCTTC. It is translated as CASRLQPSVVQDNSNYGYTF. V is TRBV27 and J is TRBJ1-2; tentative D call: TRBD1 (5 bases). The V end was cut by 6 bases, the J end by 0 bases, with 29 bases between. The CDR3 runs 20 residues. The germline gives CDR1 MNHEY, CDR2 SMNVEV (reference sequence).

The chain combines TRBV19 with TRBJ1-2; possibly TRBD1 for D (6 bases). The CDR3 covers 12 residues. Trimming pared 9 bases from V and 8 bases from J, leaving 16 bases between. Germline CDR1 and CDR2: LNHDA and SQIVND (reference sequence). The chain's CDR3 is CASVTGRGGYTF. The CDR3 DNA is TGTGCCAGCGTAACAGGGAGAGGCGGCTACACCTTC.

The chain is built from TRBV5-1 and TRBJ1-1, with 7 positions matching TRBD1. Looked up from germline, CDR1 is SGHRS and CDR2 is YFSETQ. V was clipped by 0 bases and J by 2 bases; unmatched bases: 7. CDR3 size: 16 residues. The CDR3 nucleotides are TGCGCCAGCAGCTTGGCCGGGACAGCCGGAAACACTGAAGCTTTCTTT. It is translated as CASSLAGTAGNTEAFF.

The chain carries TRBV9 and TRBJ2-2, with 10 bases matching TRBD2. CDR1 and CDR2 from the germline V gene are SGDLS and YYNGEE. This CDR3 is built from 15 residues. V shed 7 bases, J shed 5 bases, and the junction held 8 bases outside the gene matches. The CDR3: CASSIEGLATGELFF. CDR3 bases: TGTGCCAGCTCCATAGAGGGACTAGCGACCGGGGAGCTGTTTTTT. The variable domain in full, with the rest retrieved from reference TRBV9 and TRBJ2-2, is DSGVTQTPKHLITATGQRVTLRCSPRSGDLSVYWYQQSLDQGLQFLIQYYNGEERAKGNILERFSAQQFPDLHSELNLSSLELGDSALYFCASSIEGLATGELFFGEGSRLTVL.

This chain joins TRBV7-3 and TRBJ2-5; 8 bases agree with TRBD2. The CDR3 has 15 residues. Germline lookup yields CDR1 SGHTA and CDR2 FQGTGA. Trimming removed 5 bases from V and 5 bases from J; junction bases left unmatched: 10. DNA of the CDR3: TGTGCCAGCAGCCCTGGGACTAGTTGGACGGAGACCCAGTACTTC. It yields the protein CASSPGTSWTETQYF.

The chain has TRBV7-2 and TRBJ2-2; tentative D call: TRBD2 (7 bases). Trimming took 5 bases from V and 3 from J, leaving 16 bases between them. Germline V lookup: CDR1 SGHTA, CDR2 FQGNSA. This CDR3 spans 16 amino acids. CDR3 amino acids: CASSATSGGYTGELFF. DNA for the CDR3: TGTGCCAGCAGCGCAACATCGGGGGGCTACACCGGGGAGCTGTTTTTT.

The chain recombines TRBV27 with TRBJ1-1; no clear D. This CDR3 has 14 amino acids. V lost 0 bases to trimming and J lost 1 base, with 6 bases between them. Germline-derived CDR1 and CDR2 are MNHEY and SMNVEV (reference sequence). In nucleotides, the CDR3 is TGTGCCAGCAGTTTATCGGGAGGGAACACTGAAGCTTTCTTT. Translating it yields CASSLSGGNTEAFF.

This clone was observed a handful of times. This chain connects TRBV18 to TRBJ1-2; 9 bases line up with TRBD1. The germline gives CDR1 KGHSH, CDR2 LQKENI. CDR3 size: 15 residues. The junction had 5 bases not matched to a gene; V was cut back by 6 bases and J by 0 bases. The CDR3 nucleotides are TGTGCCAGCTCTTACAGACAGGGGGCTAACTATGGCTACACCTTC. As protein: CASSYRQGANYGYTF.

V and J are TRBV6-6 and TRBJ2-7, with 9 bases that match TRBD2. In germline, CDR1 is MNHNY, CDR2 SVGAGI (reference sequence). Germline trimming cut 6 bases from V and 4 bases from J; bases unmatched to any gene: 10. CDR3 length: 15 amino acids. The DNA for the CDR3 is TGTGCCAGCAGGCCCCGTGTAGCGGGAGTTTACGAGCAGTACTTC. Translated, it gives CASRPRVAGVYEQYF.